Ten or more counts support the clone carrying this T cell receptor (beta chain). This sample is drawn from a study of T cells in Graves' hyperthyroidism and ophthalmopathy. Orbital computed tomography and thyroid ultrasound, together with serum TRAb and thyroxine and clinical symptoms, were used for diagnoses. The germline V gene has CDR1 LNHDA and CDR2 SQIVND (reference sequence). The CDR3 runs to 16 residues. Trimming left V 5 bases short and J 6 bases short, with 20 bases between. Template material for amplifying TCR beta CDR3 regions consisted of RNA transcripts. HTBI primers were employed in a first-round RT-PCR of the TCR CDR3. MiXCR, applied by TCRdb to the multiplex PCR reads, yields one record per CDR3 protein. The sample contains about 360,000 distinct CDR3 sequences, roughly 13% of which appear only once.

The sequenced material came from blood. This sequence was found in a young woman with Graves' hyperthyroidism. This sequence joins TRBV19 and TRBJ1-5; D perhaps matches TRBD1 (6 bases). The CDR3 DNA sequence: TGTGCCAGTAGTTCGCGGGGGGCTCGAGCTAGTCAGCCCCAGCATTTT. Protein product: CASSSRGARASQPQHF.